Each of the 8 T cell receptor beta chains below was sequenced from the same sample in a study. From the 5' RACE reads, TCRdb called clonotypes with MiXCR, one entry per CDR3 protein. The table records fewer than 40,000 distinct CDR3 sequences, roughly a quarter of them present only once. Sequencing input: memory CD4+ T cells sorted from blood. The subset: memory CD4+ T cells, CD4+CD45RO+CD25-. The receptors derive from a female donor with breast cancer.

The chain combines TRBV27 with TRBJ1-5; D unclear. Germline assignment: CDR1 MNHEY and CDR2 SMNVEV (reference sequence). This CDR3 has 15 residues. V dropped 2 bases and J dropped 1 base, with 9 bases sitting between them. This CDR3 reads CASSLGPASNQPQHF. CDR3 bases: TGTGCCAGCAGTTTAGGGCCCGCGAGCAATCAGCCCCAGCATTTT.

This clonotype was detected ten times or more. The chain employs TRBV27 and TRBJ2-3; 7 bases align to TRBD2. Germline-derived CDR1 and CDR2 are MNHEY and SMNVEV (reference sequence). CDR3 length: 14 residues. V trimming: 8 bases; J trimming: 6 bases; junction bases outside the gene matches: 11. The CDR3 here is CASGRLAGRDTQYF. The DNA for the CDR3 is TGTGCCAGCGGAAGACTAGCTGGTCGGGATACGCAGTATTTT.

At least ten counts were recorded for this clonotype. J is TRBJ2-5 and V is TRBV28; TRBD1 might be the D (5 bases). Germline CDR1 reads MDHEN; CDR2 reads SYDVKM. CDR3 length: 13 residues. V was pared by 6 bases and J by 3 bases, with 11 bases between. The CDR3 sequence is CASRVVREETQYF. The DNA of the CDR3 is TGTGCCAGCAGAGTGGTCAGGGAAGAGACCCAGTACTTC.

This clonotype was seen ten or more times. This rearrangement joins TRBV6-2 or TRBV6-3 to TRBJ2-7; TRBD2 matches at 13 bases. V shed 6 bases, J shed 7 bases, and the junction held 6 bases outside the gene matches. Germline V gene lookup returns CDR1 MNHEY and CDR2 SVGEGT. The CDR3 has 14 residues. The CDR3 reads CASRPGLAGVEQYF. DNA for the CDR3: TGTGCCAGCAGGCCAGGACTAGCGGGAGTGGAGCAGTACTTC.

This sequence joins TRBV5-1 and TRBJ2-6; 10 bases agree with TRBD2. The CDR3 has 16 residues. The ends lost 4 bases at V and 4 bases at J; junction bases unmatched: 5. The germline V gene encodes CDR1 SGHRS and CDR2 YFSETQ. CDR3 in DNA: TGCGCCAGCAGCCCCCAACTAGCGGGAGGGGCCAACGTCCTGACTTTC. This sequence encodes CASSPQLAGGANVLTF.

V usage is TRBV5-1 and J usage is TRBJ2-2; TRBD2 aligns across 7 bases. The CDR3 is 16 amino acids. Trimming took 5 bases from V and 1 from J; bases not matched to a gene: 8. The V gene's germline CDR1 is SGHRS and CDR2 YFSETQ. This chain's CDR3 is CASSQWGGRNTGELFF. As DNA, the CDR3 is TGCGCCAGCAGTCAATGGGGAGGGCGGAACACCGGGGAGCTGTTTTTT.

The rearrangement links TRBV13 to TRBJ2-6; D unclear. The CDR3 has 17 residues. Trimming removed 2 bases at V and 0 bases at J, with 11 bases between. Germline lookup yields CDR1 PRHDT and CDR2 FYEKMQ (reference sequence). The CDR3 DNA reads TGTGCCAGCAGCTTAATGGTCGCGAGCTCTGGGGCCAACGTCCTGACTTTC. It encodes CASSLMVASSGANVLTF.

This clonotype was observed at least ten times. This chain connects TRBV15 to TRBJ2-2; D may be TRBD2 (5 bases). The CDR3 has 14 amino acids. Germline values: CDR1 LNHNV, CDR2 YYDKDF (reference sequence). The ends were cut back, 6 bases at V and 0 bases at J, with 8 bases in the middle. The chain's CDR3 is CATSRGANTGELFF. Written as DNA, the CDR3 is TGTGCCACCAGTCGGGGAGCGAACACCGGGGAGCTGTTTTTT. Complete variable domain (other parts from reference TRBV15 and TRBJ2-2): DAMVIQNPRYQVTQFGKPVTLSCSQTLNHNVMYWYQQKSSQAPKLLFHYYDKDFNNEADTPDNFQSRRPNTSFCFLDIRSPGLGDTAMYLCATSRGANTGELFFGEGSRLTVL.